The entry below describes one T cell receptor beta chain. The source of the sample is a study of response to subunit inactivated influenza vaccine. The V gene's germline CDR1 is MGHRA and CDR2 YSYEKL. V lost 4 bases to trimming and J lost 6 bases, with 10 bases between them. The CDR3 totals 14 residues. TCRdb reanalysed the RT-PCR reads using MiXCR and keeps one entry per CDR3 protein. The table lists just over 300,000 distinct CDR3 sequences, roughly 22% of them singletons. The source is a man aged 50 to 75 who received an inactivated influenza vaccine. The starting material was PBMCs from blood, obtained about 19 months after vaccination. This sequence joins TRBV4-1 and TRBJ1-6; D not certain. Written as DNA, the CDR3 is TGCGCCAGCAGCCCAGTAGGGCCTAATTCACCCCTCCACTTT. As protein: CASSPVGPNSPLHF.